This TCR beta chain is drawn from a study of blood T cells in healthy people across ages. This clonotype occurred a few times. Just one base apart from a much larger clone, this may be a read error. Through a sample-barcoded 5' primer and a J-beta primer mix, a second PCR was run for 7 to 11 cycles. All samples yielded 2.5 million or more CDR3-containing paired-end reads. Using its own MiXCR run on the 5' RACE reads, TCRdb lists one record per CDR3 protein. The repertoire holds around 900,000 distinct CDR3 sequences, around 30% seen once, with approximately 15% in the top ten. This CDR3 comprises 19 residues. Germline-derived CDR1 and CDR2 are SGHTA and FQGNSA. Donors gave around 10 milliliters of peripheral blood apiece. Samples had at least 6.5 million PBMCs isolated from them.

This rearrangement joins TRBV7-2 to TRBJ1-4; D perhaps matches TRBD1 (6 bases). The TCR was taken from a woman aged 80 or older in good health. Sequenced input: blood. The chain's CDR3 is CASSLDPGAGRATNEELFF. In DNA, the CDR3 is TGTGCCAGCAGCTTAGACCCGGGGGCGGGGAGGGCAACTAATGAAGAACTGTTTTTT.